The 12 T cell receptor beta chains in this list originate from one sample, sequenced in a study of T cell changes during pregnancy in multiple sclerosis (dated by TCRdb to the late 2010s). The method behind the library was the immunoSEQ multiplex PCR assay. Not all clones reach the TCRdb copy of this immuneACCESS table, which keeps in-frame sequences only. Checked studies attribute under half of the gap to unresolved V genes and leave the rest unexplained. The sample table contains tens of thousands of clones; only one count was recorded for less than 95% of them. Around 1.8% of the sample is in the top ten clones. This specimen consisted of peripheral blood, obtained in the first trimester of pregnancy. The receptors were sampled from a female donor in good health, enrolled as a control in a pregnancy study.

This sequence joins TRBV19 and TRBJ2-1; 8 bases are a match to TRBD2. In germline, CDR1 is LNHDA, CDR2 SQIVND (reference sequence). V was clipped by 6 bases and J by 6 bases; unmatched bases: 7. The CDR3 covers 14 residues. CDR3 DNA sequence: TGTGCCAGTAGAGAGACGGGGACTAGCAATGAGCAGTTCTTC. It yields the protein CASRETGTSNEQFF.

The chain employs TRBV15 and TRBJ1-2, with unresolved D. V was shortened by 7 bases and J by 0 bases, with 9 bases between the two germline ends. CDR3 length: 13 residues. Germline V gene sequence: CDR1 LNHNV, CDR2 YYDKDF (reference sequence). CDR3 nucleotides: TGTGCCACCACCCAGACACCTAACTATGGCTACACCTTC. Its translation: CATTQTPNYGYTF.

The rearrangement uses TRBV7-2 and TRBJ2-7, with D perhaps TRBD2 (7 bases). The germline V gene encodes CDR1 SGHTA and CDR2 FQGNSA. The CDR3 contains 13 residues. Trimming stripped 4 bases from V and 6 bases from J, with 13 bases between. CDR3 DNA: TGTGCCAGCAGCTCACCGGGGGGCCGCGAGCAGTACTTC. This encodes CASSSPGGREQYF.

This rearrangement joins TRBV18 to TRBJ1-6; maybe TRBD1 (5 bases). The CDR3 extends over 12 amino acids. V lost 5 bases, J lost 10 bases, and 9 bases lay in between. Germline values: CDR1 KGHSH, CDR2 LQKENI. CDR3 protein: CASSAGNSPLHF. DNA of the CDR3: TGTGCCAGCTCAGCAGGGAACTCACCCCTCCACTTT.

The chain carries TRBV5-1 and TRBJ2-3; D may be TRBD2 (7 bases). The CDR3 sequence is 17 residues long. The germline V gene has CDR1 SGHRS and CDR2 YFSETQ. With 4 bases removed from V and 5 bases from J, the gap between germline ends came to 23 bases. CDR3 protein: CASSGARGGNLQDTQYF. In nucleotides, the CDR3 is TGCGCCAGCAGCGGGGCGCGCGGGGGCAATTTACAAGATACGCAGTATTTT. The variable domain in full, completed from reference TRBV5-1 and TRBJ2-3, reads KAGVTQTPRYLIKTRGQQVTLSCSPISGHRSVSWYQQTPGQGLQFLFEYFSETQRNKGNFPGRFSGRQFSNSRSEMNVSTLELGDSALYLCASSGARGGNLQDTQYFGPGTRLTVL.

This sequence joins TRBV4-2 and TRBJ1-2; the match to TRBD1 covers 7 bases. CDR3 size: 15 residues. Germline V CDR1 and CDR2: LGHNA, YNFKEQ. Unmatched junction bases numbered 5, after V lost 0 bases and J lost 4 bases. The CDR3 region is CASSQEQGNGYGYTF. The CDR3 DNA follows: TGTGCCAGCAGCCAAGAACAGGGGAACGGCTATGGCTACACCTTC.

This clone appeared once. The V call is TRBV6-1, the J call TRBJ2-2; 10 bases are a match to TRBD1. After removal of 6 bases from V and 6 bases from J, the junction contained 7 bases not matched to a gene. CDR3 length equals 15 residues. Germline V lookup: CDR1 MNHNS, CDR2 SASEGT. The CDR3, as DNA: TGTGCCAGCAGATTCGGGACAGGGGTGGCCGGGGAGCTGTTTTTT. It yields the protein CASRFGTGVAGELFF.

This chain links TRBV10-3 with TRBJ1-1; 8 bases fit TRBD1. J gave up 1 base and V 5 bases, and 6 bases lay outside the gene matches. The germline V gene has CDR1 ENHRY and CDR2 SYGVKD. This CDR3 has 15 amino acids. CDR3 nucleotides: TGTGCCATCAGTTCAGGGGGCTTGGGGAACACTGAAGCTTTCTTT. This gives the protein CAISSGGLGNTEAFF.

The chain uses TRBV19 and TRBJ2-1, with 10 bases fitting TRBD2. Germline CDR1 LNHDA, CDR2 SQIVND (reference sequence). The CDR3 runs to 16 residues. V dropped 6 bases and J dropped 1; count of bases not matched to a gene: 6. Here the CDR3 reads CASRTISGGSYNEQFF. CDR3 nucleotides: TGTGCCAGTAGGACAATTAGCGGGGGGTCCTACAATGAGCAGTTCTTC.

The chain has TRBV18 and TRBJ1-4, with a possible D match to TRBD1 (5 bases). The CDR3 length is 15 residues. From germline, CDR1 is KGHSH and CDR2 LQKENI. The ends were cut back, 0 bases at V and 8 bases at J, with 13 bases in the middle. The CDR3 DNA reads TGTGCCAGCTCACCACCGTTTAGCCAGGGAGAAAAACTGTTTTTT. This codes for CASSPPFSQGEKLFF.

V and J are TRBV19 and TRBJ1-5; 9 positions agree with TRBD1. Germline CDR1 LNHDA, CDR2 SQIVND (reference sequence). V was clipped by 7 bases and J by 4 bases; unmatched bases: 14. The length of the CDR3 is 17 residues. The CDR3 DNA reads TGTGCCAGTAACGGCGGTAATACAGGGGGCTGGAATCAGCCCCAGCATTTT. This sequence encodes CASNGGNTGGWNQPQHF.

The V call is TRBV25-1, the J call TRBJ2-3, with 9 bases identical to TRBD1. The CDR3 consists of 16 residues. CDR1 MGHDK and CDR2 SYGVNS come from the germline V gene. The V gene end was trimmed by 4 bases and the J gene end by 4 bases; junction bases not matched to a gene: 9. CDR3 loop: CASSGYRGPAADTQYF. In DNA, the CDR3 is TGTGCCAGCAGTGGATACAGGGGGCCCGCGGCAGATACGCAGTATTTT.